This T cell receptor (beta chain) was recovered during a study of OX40 agonist ivuxolimab in advanced cancers. Looking at the study overall: Dose-escalation patients' cancers were hepatocellular carcinoma, melanoma, renal cell or head and neck cancer.

Clones were sequenced by immunoSEQ multiplex PCR, and TCRdb holds only the in-frame ones, with some missing. The sample contains some 66,000 clones, almost 85% of which appear only once. This CDR3 is 17 amino acids long. The V end was cut by 6 bases, the J end by 0 bases, with 20 bases between. Germline V gives CDR1 MDHEN, CDR2 SYDVKM. This TCR was recovered from an adult with an advanced solid tumor such as melanoma, head and neck, liver or kidney cancer. Sample: CD4+ or CD8+ T cells sorted from blood, taken in a trial of the OX40 agonist ivuxolimab. This chain joins TRBV28 and TRBJ1-2; maybe TRBD1 (5 bases). CDR3: CASRGQGIFSANYGYTF. CDR3 in DNA: TGTGCCAGCAGGGGGCAGGGCATCTTTTCTGCTAACTATGGCTACACCTTC.